Below, 21 T cell receptor beta chains from the same sample are listed, as sequenced in a study of beta chain features in type 1 diabetes. Sequencing targeted expressed TCRB transcripts, as all isolated RNA had been reverse transcribed. Profiling relied on immunoSEQ multiplex PCR, and the TCRdb table lists in-frame clones only, not all of them. The data hold nearly 700,000 clones, with roughly 12% observed a single time. These receptors are not linked to any known antigen. Regarding the study as a whole: Moderate but significant shortening of TCRB CDR3s was recorded in all four CD4+ subsets from Type 1 diabetes patients.

Sequenced sample: naive CD4+ T cells from blood. These receptors came from a young man with type 1 diabetes.

As to this clone: This sample includes further DNA sequences coding for the same CDR3. The chain joins TRBV7-2 to TRBJ1-2; D remains unclear. V was clipped by 1 base and J by 0 bases, with 6 bases between them. From germline, CDR1 is SGHTA and CDR2 FQGNSA. This CDR3 spans 14 amino acids. This chain's CDR3 is CASSLGGANYGYTF. The DNA for the CDR3 is TGTGCCAGCAGCTTAGGCGGGGCTAACTATGGCTACACCTTC.

A single count supports this clone. V and J are TRBV9 and TRBJ1-2; 9 positions match TRBD1. Losses at the gene ends were 3 bases for V and 4 bases for J; bases not matched to a gene: 13. This CDR3 is 17 amino acids long. Germline V lookup: CDR1 SGDLS, CDR2 YYNGEE. The CDR3: CASSARDRALVSYGYTF. For the CDR3, the DNA is TGTGCCAGCAGCGCCCGGGACAGGGCCCTGGTTAGCTATGGCTACACCTTC.

This clone was seen more than once but under ten times. The chain is built from TRBV10-3 and TRBJ1-4; D not certain. Germline values: CDR1 ENHRY, CDR2 SYGVKD. The CDR3 runs 15 residues. V gave up 8 bases and J gave up 0 bases, with 13 bases separating them. The CDR3, as DNA: TGTGCCATCCGGCCGTCGATAGCAACTAATGAAAAACTGTTTTTT. It encodes CAIRPSIATNEKLFF.

This chain joins TRBV19 and TRBJ2-7; perhaps TRBD2 as D (7 bases). The CDR3 is 16 residues long. Deletions cut 6 bases from V and 6 bases from J, with 24 bases between. The germline CDR1 and CDR2 sequences are LNHDA and SQIVND (reference sequence). The chain's CDR3 is CASSTFSTGGIGEQYF. Here the CDR3 DNA reads TGTGCCAGTAGCACCTTCTCGACGGGGGGCATAGGCGAGCAGTACTTC.

This clone has a handful of counts. The genes are TRBV14 and TRBJ2-1; 9 nucleotides match TRBD1. V trimming: 5 bases; J trimming: 8 bases; junction bases outside the gene matches: 1. In germline, CDR1 is SGHDN, CDR2 FVKESK. The CDR3 contains 12 residues. The DNA for the CDR3 is TGTGCCAGCAGCGGACAGGGGTATGAGCAGTTCTTC. This translates into CASSGQGYEQFF. The full variable domain, its missing parts supplied by reference TRBV14 and TRBJ2-1, is EAGVTQFPSHSVIEKGQTVTLRCDPISGHDNLYWYRRVMGKEIKFLLHFVKESKQDESGMPNNRFLAERTGGTYSTLKVQPAELEDSGVYFCASSGQGYEQFFGPGTRLTVL.

This clone was counted only a few times. The chain uses TRBV15 and TRBJ1-5; no reliable D call. The CDR3 has 15 amino acids. Germline CDR1 is LNHNV and CDR2 is YYDKDF (reference sequence). V lost 4 bases and J lost 5, with 15 bases in between. This CDR3 reads CATSMSGGYYQPQHF. The CDR3 DNA is TGTGCCACCAGCATGAGTGGCGGGTACTATCAGCCCCAGCATTTT.

The V and J genes are TRBV2 and TRBJ2-5; 7 bases fit TRBD1. This CDR3 spans 14 amino acids. CDR1 is SNHLY and CDR2 is FYNNEI in the germline V gene. V dropped 6 bases and J dropped 2; count of bases not matched to a gene: 6. This chain's CDR3 is CASSPRRGQETQYF. CDR3 nucleotide sequence: TGTGCCAGCAGCCCGCGCAGGGGGCAAGAGACCCAGTACTTC.

This clone has more than one count but fewer than ten. The chain uses TRBV12-5 and TRBJ1-5; possibly TRBD1 for D (5 bases). Trimming took 7 bases from V and 5 from J, leaving 15 bases between them. Per the germline V gene, CDR1 is LGHNT and CDR2 is FRNRAP. This CDR3 region has 14 residues. CDR3 protein: CASAPGGWYQPQHF. DNA of the CDR3: TGTGCTAGTGCCCCGGGGGGGTGGTATCAGCCCCAGCATTTT.

The chain recombines TRBV30 with TRBJ1-6; a weak D match, TRBD1 (5 bases). The CDR3 is made up of 17 amino acids. Germline CDR1 GTSNPN, CDR2 SVGIG (reference sequence). Trimming removed 3 bases from V and 8 bases from J, with 23 bases in between. Written as DNA, the CDR3 is TGTGCCTGGAGCCGGGAGACAGACTTTAAAGGGGATTCACCCCTCCACTTT. Amino acid sequence: CAWSRETDFKGDSPLHF.

This rearrangement joins TRBV30 to TRBJ2-7; D gene unclear. Germline V CDR1 and CDR2: GTSNPN, SVGIG (reference sequence). The V and J ends lost 3 bases and 11 bases respectively, with 17 bases between them. This CDR3 spans 12 amino acids. CDR3 residues: CAWRGQSRLEYF. CDR3 sequence (DNA): TGTGCCTGGAGGGGTCAGAGCAGGTTGGAGTACTTC. Filled out from reference TRBV30 and TRBJ2-7, the complete variable domain reads SQTIHQWPATLVQPVGSPLSLECTVEGTSNPNLYWYRQAAGRGLQLLFYSVGIGQISSEVPQNLSASRPQDRQFILSSKKLLLSDSGFYLCAWRGQSRLEYFGPGTRLTVT.

The chain employs TRBV2 and TRBJ2-1; D not resolved. This CDR3 is 14 amino acids long. With 6 bases removed from V and 4 bases from J, the gap between germline ends came to 13 bases. The germline V gene has CDR1 SNHLY and CDR2 FYNNEI. DNA for the CDR3: TGTGCCAGCAGCCAAAACGGGCCTTACAATGAGCAGTTCTTC. Translation gives CASSQNGPYNEQFF.

The V call is TRBV30, the J call TRBJ1-1, with D tentatively TRBD1 (5 bases). Germline CDR1 and CDR2: GTSNPN and SVGIG (reference sequence). The CDR3 covers 14 residues. Trimming cost V 3 bases and J 0 bases, with 11 bases left between them. The CDR3 sequence: CAWRTDSLNTEAFF. Here the CDR3 DNA reads TGTGCCTGGAGGACAGACAGTCTGAACACTGAAGCTTTCTTT.

This clone was counted only a few times. This chain uses TRBV7-9 with TRBJ2-1; D uncertain. CDR1 is SEHNR, CDR2 FQNEAQ, per germline (reference sequence). The CDR3 extends over 19 amino acids. V lost 3 bases and J 7 bases, leaving 28 bases between the germline ends. The CDR3 loop is CASSFRPAELLEAMNEQFF. CDR3 nucleotide sequence: TGTGCCAGCAGCTTCCGTCCCGCGGAATTGTTAGAGGCAATGAATGAGCAGTTCTTC.

The V call is TRBV7-9, the J call TRBJ2-7; D unresolved. CDR3 length equals 13 residues. V was cut by 7 bases and J by 3 bases, with 13 bases left in between. Germline V lookup: CDR1 SEHNR, CDR2 FQNEAQ (reference sequence). CDR3 protein: CASNIETSYEQYF. The DNA of the CDR3 is TGTGCCAGCAACATCGAGACGAGCTACGAGCAGTACTTC.

This clone was counted between two and nine times. The chain joins TRBV10-3 to TRBJ1-2; D may be TRBD1 (5 bases). V lost 3 bases and J 3 bases, leaving 11 bases between the germline ends. The germline CDR1 and CDR2 sequences are ENHRY and SYGVKD. This CDR3 contains 14 residues. The CDR3 protein is CAISELGGDYGYTF. DNA of the CDR3: TGTGCCATCAGTGAACTGGGGGGTGACTATGGCTACACCTTC.

This clone has a handful of counts. J is TRBJ2-5 and V is TRBV7-2; D possibly corresponds to TRBD1 (5 bases). Germline V CDR1 and CDR2: SGHTA, FQGNSA. Trimming cost V 1 base and J 5 bases, with 14 bases left between them. This CDR3 region has 15 residues. As DNA, the CDR3 is TGTGCCAGCAGCTTAGACTGGACACGGGCGGAGACCCAGTACTTC. Its translation: CASSLDWTRAETQYF.

This clone was recorded a few times. V is TRBV6-5 and J is TRBJ2-3; 11 bases line up with TRBD2. CDR1 MNHEY and CDR2 SVGAGI come from the germline V gene. V gave up 6 bases and J gave up 6 bases; unmatched junction bases: 8. The CDR3 is 15 amino acids. The CDR3 nucleotides read TGTGCCAGCAGCAATAGCGGGGGGGCATGGGATACGCAGTATTTT. Translated: CASSNSGGAWDTQYF.

This clone was detected only a few times. The gene calls are TRBV6-6 and TRBJ2-7; TRBD1 matches 7 bases. The germline CDR1 and CDR2 sequences are MNHNY and SVGAGI (reference sequence). Trimming removed 6 bases from V and 0 bases from J; junction bases left unmatched: 8. The CDR3 length is 15 residues. In nucleotides, the CDR3 is TGTGCCAGCAGACTGAAGGGACAGTACTCCTACGAGCAGTACTTC. Protein: CASRLKGQYSYEQYF.

This chain links TRBV5-1 with TRBJ1-2; no firm D call. V was trimmed by 1 base and J by 5 bases, leaving 12 bases between them. CDR3 length: 14 residues. Germline CDR1 SGHRS, CDR2 YFSETQ. The CDR3 region has the DNA TGCGCCAGCAGCTTGAGTAGCGGATATTATGGCTACACCTTC. The encoded protein is CASSLSSGYYGYTF.

This clone was seen only a few times. The rearrangement uses TRBV6-6 and TRBJ2-7, with D perhaps matching TRBD2 (5 bases). Looked up from germline, CDR1 is MNHNY and CDR2 is SVGAGI (reference sequence). V gave up 2 bases and J gave up 2 bases, with 10 bases separating them. There are 14 residues in the CDR3. CDR3 sequence: CASSYRSGTYEQYF. DNA of the CDR3: TGTGCCAGCAGTTACCGCTCGGGGACCTACGAGCAGTACTTC.

In its sample, this clone was seen a few times. At the DNA level, this CDR3 is encoded by other sequences in the same sample as well. This rearrangement joins TRBV7-9 to TRBJ2-6; D gene ambiguous. This CDR3 spans 15 amino acids. With 3 bases removed from V and 0 bases from J, the gap between germline ends came to 6 bases. Germline-derived CDR1 and CDR2 are SEHNR and FQNEAQ (reference sequence). The CDR3 DNA is TGTGCCAGCAGCTTGGGTAACTCTGGGGCCAACGTCCTGACTTTC. This codes for CASSLGNSGANVLTF.